Only a few counts were recorded for the clone carrying this T cell receptor (beta chain). Its antigen is unknown. This specimen belongs to a study of CD8+CD57+ T cells in acquired aplastic anemia. Study as a whole: Sorted cells (CD4+ and CD8+) yielded DNA amounts that averaged roughly 3.2 ug.

It was patients with CD8+CD57+ cell expansion by flow cytometry who were chosen for sequencing. The study profiled TCR beta VDJ and CDR3 using genomic DNA as template. TCRdb passed the reads through MiXCR, listing each CDR3 protein once. The data show 400,000 to 600,000 distinct CDR3 sequences, around 30% seen once. General observations from the study: There were 25 to 35 CD8+ CDR3 sequences that occurred in both patients and controls. Controls did not differ significantly from patients in CD8+ Simpson's diversity.

Sequencing used sorted CD4+, CD8+, or CD8+CD57+ T cells (not recorded which) from PBMCs. This TCR came from a human donor with aplastic anemia.

The CDR3 nucleotides read TGCAGCGTTGAAGAATCGGGTTTTGGCTACACCTTC. Protein product: CSVEESGFGYTF. The V and J genes are TRBV29-1 and TRBJ1-2; D call uncertain. The CDR3 totals 12 residues. V lost 0 bases, J lost 7 bases, and 9 bases lay in between. Germline CDR1 SQVTM, CDR2 ANQGSEA.